This T cell receptor beta chain was captured by sequencing in a study of blood T cell repertoires in COVID-19. Study at large: Whether acute or convalescent, the COVID-19 samples came from the United States, Italy and Spain. Nucleic acid was either cDNA or gDNA, and it came from T cells, B-cell-depleted T cells, or PBMCs.

Living in 24 US areas, the participants were between roughly 18 and 95 years of age. Germline lookup yields CDR1 MDHEN and CDR2 SYDVKM. V was shortened by 4 bases and J by 4 bases, with 12 bases between the two germline ends. The CDR3 is 14 residues long. Authors' processing steps: Amplification of reference gene primers provided the estimated nucleated cell counts. Assay used: immunoSEQ multiplex PCR; TCRdb lists only in-frame clones, some missing. V, J and clone size are those of that table, while D and trimming were read from the DNA. The repertoire consists of 300,000 or so clones, with 80% to 95% occurring once and the leading ten covering about 1.1%.

The receptor's source is a woman aged 25 to 39 who had recovered from COVID-19. The rearrangement joins TRBV28 to TRBJ2-3; D remains unclear. Source material: PBMCs or T cells enriched from blood (not recorded which). The CDR3 here is CASSSVLEADTQYF. CDR3 nucleotides: TGTGCCAGCAGTTCAGTCCTAGAGGCAGATACGCAGTATTTT.